This T cell receptor beta chain appears in the sequencing data of a study of OX40 agonist ivuxolimab in advanced cancers. Study-wide results and caveats: CD8+ T cells were the subset that, on average, had more expanded clones than CD4+. Blood T cells, both CD4+ and CD8+, expanded clonally by week 6 at 0.1 to 3.0 mg/kg.

With 4 bases removed from V and 1 base from J, the gap between germline ends came to 4 bases. The germline gives CDR1 SQVTM, CDR2 ANQGSEA. This CDR3 comprises 11 residues. Clones were read by immunoSEQ multiplex PCR, and TCRdb kept only the in-frame ones, dropping some. The sample carries about 79,000 clones, more than 85% recorded once. Systemic immunosuppression or autoimmune disease history was grounds to exclude patients. Blood samples were obtained at baseline, cycle 4 day 1, and cycle 7 day 1. With regard to this clone: Its cognate antigen is unknown.

The TCR was taken from an adult with an advanced solid tumor such as melanoma, head and neck, liver or kidney cancer. V is TRBV29-1 and J is TRBJ2-5; D unclear. The sequences come from CD4+ or CD8+ T cells sorted from blood, collected in a trial of the OX40 agonist ivuxolimab. CDR3 residues: CSVGPQETQYF. CDR3 sequence (DNA): TGCAGCGTTGGGCCCCAAGAGACCCAGTACTTC.